These T cell receptor beta chains were read from a single sample in a study of chemoradiotherapy in HPV16-positive cancers. Assay used: immunoSEQ multiplex PCR; TCRdb lists only in-frame clones, some missing. The sample records 9,500 to 15,000 clones, approximately 86% being singletons. Sequencing used blood, obtained from a patient who underwent chemoradiotherapy. The receptors were gathered from a human donor with HPV-associated anogenital cancer. CDR3s include the opening cysteine and the closing phenylalanine or tryptophan. The D gene is left open where the match is weak. Clone size, where shown, is once, few, many, or a class for clones that have expanded.

>TRBV9|.|TRBJ1-1|.
TGTGCCAGCAGCGTAAACCTAATGAATACTGAAGCTTTCTTT
CASSVNLMNTEAFF
>TRBV2|.|TRBJ1-6|TRBD1
TGTGCCAGCAGCTGGACAGGGGGCAACTCACCCCTCCACTTT
CASSWTGGNSPLHF
>TRBV5-1|.|TRBJ2-1|.
TGCGCCAGCAGCTTGGATGGTGTATCCTACAATGAGCAGTTCTTC
CASSLDGVSYNEQFF
>TRBV19|.|TRBJ2-5|.
TGTGCCAGTAGTTTGGAGGGGGCCGATGGTGAGACCCAGTACTTC
CASSLEGADGETQYF
>TRBV4-1|.|TRBJ2-1|TRBD2
TGCGCCAGCAGCCAAGAGGATGATCTAGCGGGGGGAATGGACAATGAGCAGTTCTTC
CASSQEDDLAGGMDNEQFF
>TRBV19|few|TRBJ1-1|.
TGTGCCAGTAGTATAGGTGAACGGTCTGAAGCTTTCTTT
CASSIGERSEAFF
>TRBV5-8|.|TRBJ2-4|.
TGTGCCAGCAGCTTGGAGGGTCGGGGTAGAAACATTCAGTACTTC
CASSLEGRGRNIQYF
>TRBV5-1|.|TRBJ1-2|.
TGCGCCAGCAGCTTGAGTAGGGGACGCGGCTACACCTTC
CASSLSRGRGYTF
>TRBV5-8|.|TRBJ1-2|TRBD1
TGTGCCAGCTCCTCGGAGGACAGGGTTTTCAATGGCTACACCTTC
CASSSEDRVFNGYTF
>TRBV6-1|.|TRBJ2-5|.
TGTGCCAGCACAGGCATATATCAAGAGACCCAGTACTTC
CASTGIYQETQYF
>TRBV27|.|TRBJ1-6|TRBD1
TGTGCCAGCAGGATTTCCGGGACAGCCTATTCACCCCTCCACTTT
CASRISGTAYSPLHF